The count of the clone carrying this TCR beta chain is one. Its antigen remains unidentified. This record comes from a study of T-cell memory formation after mild COVID-19. Whole-study findings and limits: CM and EM subsets held most contracting CD4+ clones; EMRA held CD8+ ones. Among clones contracting day 15 to 85, CD4/CD8 was balanced, whereas later expanders leaned CD4+.

TCRdb used MiXCR to reprocess the 5' RACE reads, holding one entry per CDR3 protein. The data contain 250,000 to 350,000 distinct CDR3 sequences, just under 20% of them singletons. Material for sequencing was PBMCs or a T cell subset sorted from them (not recorded which). This clonotype was sampled from a man in his late teens or twenties who had mild COVID-19 (a few samples of this study predate the infection). Cell type and time point are not known.

The CDR3 here is CASSPEGTGGNTEAFF. CDR3 bases: TGTGCCAGCTCACCGGAAGGGACAGGTGGGAACACTGAAGCTTTCTTT. This sequence joins TRBV18 and TRBJ1-1; 8 bases map to TRBD1. J was trimmed by 1 base and V by 3 bases; bases with no gene match: 7. The V gene's germline CDR1 is KGHSH and CDR2 LQKENI. The length of the CDR3 is 16 residues.